This TCR beta chain emerged from a study of T cell changes during pregnancy in multiple sclerosis. Repertoires were generated with immunoSEQ multiplex PCR, while TCRdb's copy carries only in-frame clones and drops some. The sample carries about 99,000 clones, approximately 93% recorded once. The CDR3 length is 14 residues. After removal of 5 bases from V and 6 bases from J, the junction contained 7 bases not matched to a gene. Germline V CDR1 and CDR2: LNHDA, SQIVND (reference sequence). The rearrangement links TRBV19 to TRBJ1-2; 9 bases line up with TRBD1. The origin of this receptor is a female donor with multiple sclerosis, enrolled in a pregnancy study. The sample here was peripheral blood, taken after pregnancy. The CDR3 sequence is CASSVGQGWDGYTF. CDR3 nucleotides: TGTGCCAGTAGTGTCGGACAGGGGTGGGATGGCTACACCTTC.